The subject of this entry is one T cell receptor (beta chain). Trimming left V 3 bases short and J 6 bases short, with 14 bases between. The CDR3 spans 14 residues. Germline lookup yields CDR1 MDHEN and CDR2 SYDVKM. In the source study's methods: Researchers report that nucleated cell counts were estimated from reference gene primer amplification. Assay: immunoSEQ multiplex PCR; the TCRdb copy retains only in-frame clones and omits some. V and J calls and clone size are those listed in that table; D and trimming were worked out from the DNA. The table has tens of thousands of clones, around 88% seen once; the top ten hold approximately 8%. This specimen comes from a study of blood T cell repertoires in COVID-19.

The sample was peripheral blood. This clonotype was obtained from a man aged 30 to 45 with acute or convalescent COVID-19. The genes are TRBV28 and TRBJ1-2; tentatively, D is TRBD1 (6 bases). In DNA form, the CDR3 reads TGTGCCAGCAGTTTTTTGCAGGGGTCCCATGGCTACACCTTC. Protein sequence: CASSFLQGSHGYTF.